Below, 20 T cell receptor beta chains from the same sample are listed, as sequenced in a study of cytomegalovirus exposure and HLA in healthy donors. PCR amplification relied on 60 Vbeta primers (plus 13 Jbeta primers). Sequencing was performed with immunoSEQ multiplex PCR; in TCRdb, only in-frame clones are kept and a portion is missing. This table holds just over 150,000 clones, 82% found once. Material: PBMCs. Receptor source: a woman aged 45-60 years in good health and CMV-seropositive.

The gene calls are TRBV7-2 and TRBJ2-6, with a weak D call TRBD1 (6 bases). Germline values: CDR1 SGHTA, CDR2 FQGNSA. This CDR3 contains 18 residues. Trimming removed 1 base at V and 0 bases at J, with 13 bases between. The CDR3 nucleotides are TGTGCCAGCAGCTTAGTTGGGACACCAAACTCTGGGGCCAACGTCCTGACTTTC. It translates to CASSLVGTPNSGANVLTF.

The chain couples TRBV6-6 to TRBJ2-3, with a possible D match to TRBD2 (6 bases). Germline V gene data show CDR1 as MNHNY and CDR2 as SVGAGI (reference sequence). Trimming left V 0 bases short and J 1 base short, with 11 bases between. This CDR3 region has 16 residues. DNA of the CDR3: TGTGCCAGCAGTTACTCCCAGGGAGGAGGCACAGATACGCAGTATTTT. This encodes CASSYSQGGGTDTQYF.

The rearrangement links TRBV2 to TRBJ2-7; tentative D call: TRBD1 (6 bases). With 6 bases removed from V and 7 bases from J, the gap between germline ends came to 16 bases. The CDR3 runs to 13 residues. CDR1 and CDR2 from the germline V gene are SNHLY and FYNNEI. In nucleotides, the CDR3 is TGTGCCAGCAGCACACAGGGTACGAGGGAGCAGTACTTC. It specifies CASSTQGTREQYF.

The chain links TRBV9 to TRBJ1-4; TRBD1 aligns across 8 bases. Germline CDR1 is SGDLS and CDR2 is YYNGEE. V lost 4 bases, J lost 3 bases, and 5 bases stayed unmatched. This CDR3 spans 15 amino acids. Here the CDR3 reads CASSPGTGPNEKLFF. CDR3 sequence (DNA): TGTGCCAGCAGCCCCGGGACAGGACCTAATGAAAAACTGTTTTTT. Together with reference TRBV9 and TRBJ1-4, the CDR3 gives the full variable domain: DSGVTQTPKHLITATGQRVTLRCSPRSGDLSVYWYQQSLDQGLQFLIQYYNGEERAKGNILERFSAQQFPDLHSELNLSSLELGDSALYFCASSPGTGPNEKLFFGSGTQLSVL.

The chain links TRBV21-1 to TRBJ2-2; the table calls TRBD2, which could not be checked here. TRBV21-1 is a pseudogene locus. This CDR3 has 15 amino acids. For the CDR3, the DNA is TGTGCCAGCTACCTAGCGACGTGGAACACCGGGGAGCTGTTTTTT. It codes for CASYLATWNTGELFF.

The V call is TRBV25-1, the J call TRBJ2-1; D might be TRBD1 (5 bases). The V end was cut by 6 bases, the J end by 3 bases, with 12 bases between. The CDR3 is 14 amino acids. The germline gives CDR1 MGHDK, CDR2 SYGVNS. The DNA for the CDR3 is TGTGCCAGCAGCAGGCAGGGATTCTACAATGAGCAGTTCTTC. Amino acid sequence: CASSRQGFYNEQFF.

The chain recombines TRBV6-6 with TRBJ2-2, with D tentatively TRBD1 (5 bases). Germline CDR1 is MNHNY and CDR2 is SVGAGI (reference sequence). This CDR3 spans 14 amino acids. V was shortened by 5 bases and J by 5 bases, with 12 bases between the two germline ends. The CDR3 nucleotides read TGTGCCAGCAGTGATGACAGTACTACCGGGGAGCTGTTTTTT. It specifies CASSDDSTTGELFF.

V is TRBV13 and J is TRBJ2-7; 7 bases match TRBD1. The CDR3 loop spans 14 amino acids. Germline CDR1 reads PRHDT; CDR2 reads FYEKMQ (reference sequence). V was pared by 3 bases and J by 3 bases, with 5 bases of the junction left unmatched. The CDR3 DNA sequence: TGTGCCAGCAGCTTCTGGGGACAGATCTACGAGCAGTACTTC. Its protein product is CASSFWGQIYEQYF.

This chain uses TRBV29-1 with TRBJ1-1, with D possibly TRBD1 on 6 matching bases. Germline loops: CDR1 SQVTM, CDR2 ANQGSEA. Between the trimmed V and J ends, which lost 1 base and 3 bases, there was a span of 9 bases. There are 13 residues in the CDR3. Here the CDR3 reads CSVEGTEDTEAFF. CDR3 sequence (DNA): TGCAGCGTTGAAGGGACAGAGGACACTGAAGCTTTCTTT. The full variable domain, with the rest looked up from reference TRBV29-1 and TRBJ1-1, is SAVISQKPSRDICQRGTSLTIQCQVDSQVTMMFWYRQQPGQSLTLIATANQGSEATYESGFVIDKFPISRPNLTFSTLTVSNMSPEDSSIYLCSVEGTEDTEAFFGQGTRLTVV.

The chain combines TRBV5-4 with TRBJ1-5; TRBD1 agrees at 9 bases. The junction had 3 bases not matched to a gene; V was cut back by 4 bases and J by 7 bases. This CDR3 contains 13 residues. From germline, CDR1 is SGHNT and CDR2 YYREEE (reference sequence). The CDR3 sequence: CASSRDREQPQHF. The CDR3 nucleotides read TGTGCCAGCAGCCGGGACAGGGAGCAGCCCCAGCATTTT.

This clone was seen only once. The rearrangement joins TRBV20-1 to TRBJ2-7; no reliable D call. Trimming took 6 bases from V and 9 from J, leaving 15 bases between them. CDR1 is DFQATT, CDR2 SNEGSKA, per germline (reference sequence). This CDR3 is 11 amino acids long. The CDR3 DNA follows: TGCAGTGCCCTGAACCCCCCGGGGCAGTACTTC. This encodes CSALNPPGQYF.

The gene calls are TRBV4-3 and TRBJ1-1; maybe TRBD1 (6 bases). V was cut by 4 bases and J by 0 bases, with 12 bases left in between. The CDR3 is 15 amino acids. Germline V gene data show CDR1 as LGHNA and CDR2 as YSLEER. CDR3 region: CASSRWTEMNTEAFF. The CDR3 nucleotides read TGCGCCAGCAGCCGTTGGACAGAGATGAACACTGAAGCTTTCTTT.

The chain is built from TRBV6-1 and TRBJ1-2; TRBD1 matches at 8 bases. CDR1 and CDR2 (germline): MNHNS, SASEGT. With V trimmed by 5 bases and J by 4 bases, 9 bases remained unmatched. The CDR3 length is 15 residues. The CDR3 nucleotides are TGTGCCAGCAGTCGACCAACAGGGGGTGTCTATGGCTACACCTTC. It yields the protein CASSRPTGGVYGYTF.

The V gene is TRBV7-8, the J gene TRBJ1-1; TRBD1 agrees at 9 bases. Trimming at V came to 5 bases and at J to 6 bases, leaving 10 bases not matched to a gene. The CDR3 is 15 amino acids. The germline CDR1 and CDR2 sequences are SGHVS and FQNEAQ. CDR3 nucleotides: TGTGCCAGCAGCAGCACAGGGGGCAGGTTATCTGAAGCTTTCTTT. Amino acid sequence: CASSSTGGRLSEAFF.

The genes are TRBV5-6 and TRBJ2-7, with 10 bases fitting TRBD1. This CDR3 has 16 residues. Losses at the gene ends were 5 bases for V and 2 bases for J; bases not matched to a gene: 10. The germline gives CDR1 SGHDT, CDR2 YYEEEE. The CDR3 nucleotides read TGTGCCAGCAGACTAGAGCTCGGGACAGGGGCCTACGAGCAGTACTTC. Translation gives CASRLELGTGAYEQYF.

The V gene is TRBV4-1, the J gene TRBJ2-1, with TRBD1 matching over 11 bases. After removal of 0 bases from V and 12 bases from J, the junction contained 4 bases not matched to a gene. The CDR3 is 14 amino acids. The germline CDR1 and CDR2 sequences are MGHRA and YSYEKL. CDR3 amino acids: CASSQEGTGGRQFF. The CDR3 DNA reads TGCGCCAGCAGCCAAGAGGGGACAGGGGGGAGGCAGTTCTTC.

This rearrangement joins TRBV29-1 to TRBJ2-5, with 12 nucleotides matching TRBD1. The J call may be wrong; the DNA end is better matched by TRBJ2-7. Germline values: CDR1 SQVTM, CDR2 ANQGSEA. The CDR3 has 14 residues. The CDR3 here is CSVARDRGQGEQYF. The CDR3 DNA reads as TGCAGCGTTGCCCGGGACAGGGGGCAAGGCGAGCAGTACTTC.

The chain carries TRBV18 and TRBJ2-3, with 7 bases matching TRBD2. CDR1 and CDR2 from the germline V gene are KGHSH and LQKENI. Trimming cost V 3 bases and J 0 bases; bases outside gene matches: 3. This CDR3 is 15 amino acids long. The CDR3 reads CASSPSAGSTDTQYF. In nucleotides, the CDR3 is TGTGCCAGCTCACCTTCAGCGGGGAGCACAGATACGCAGTATTTT. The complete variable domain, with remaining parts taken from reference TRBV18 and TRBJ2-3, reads NAGVMQNPRHLVRRRGQEARLRCSPMKGHSHVYWYRQLPEEGLKFMVYLQKENIIDESGMPKERFSAEFPKEGPSILRIQQVVRGDSAAYFCASSPSAGSTDTQYFGPGTRLTVL.

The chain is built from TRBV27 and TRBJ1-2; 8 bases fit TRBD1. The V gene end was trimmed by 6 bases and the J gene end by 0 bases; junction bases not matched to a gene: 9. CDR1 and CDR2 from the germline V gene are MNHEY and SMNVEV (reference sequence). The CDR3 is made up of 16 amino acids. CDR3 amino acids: CASSHGTGPPNYGYTF. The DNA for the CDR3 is TGTGCCAGCAGCCATGGGACAGGACCGCCTAACTATGGCTACACCTTC.

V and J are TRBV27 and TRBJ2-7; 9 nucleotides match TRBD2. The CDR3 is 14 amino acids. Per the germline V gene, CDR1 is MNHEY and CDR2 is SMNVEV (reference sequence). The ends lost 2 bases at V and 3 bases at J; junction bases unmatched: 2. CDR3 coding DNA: TGTGCCAGCAGTTTAGCGGGGGGGCACTACGAGCAGTACTTC. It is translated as CASSLAGGHYEQYF.